Sequencing of this T cell receptor beta chain was carried out in a study of shared clonotypes between healthy human individuals. Generated by immunoSEQ multiplex PCR, the TCRdb table keeps only in-frame clones and is missing some. The sample shows roughly 650,000 clones, roughly 96% of them seen only once. V lost 4 bases and J lost 0, with 10 bases in between. Germline loops: CDR1 SGHDT, CDR2 YYEEEE. The CDR3 runs 14 residues. Naive CD8 cells, CD45RO-negative and positively selected for CCR7, excluded terminally differentiated effector memory CD45RA+ cells. The TCR sequence derives from a woman aged 25 to 39 in good health. The V gene is TRBV5-6, the J gene TRBJ1-1; tentatively, D is TRBD1 (5 bases). The sequencing input was naive CD8+ T cells sorted from blood. Here the CDR3 reads CASSHGGVNTEAFF. The CDR3, as DNA: TGTGCCAGCAGCCATGGAGGGGTGAACACTGAAGCTTTCTTT.